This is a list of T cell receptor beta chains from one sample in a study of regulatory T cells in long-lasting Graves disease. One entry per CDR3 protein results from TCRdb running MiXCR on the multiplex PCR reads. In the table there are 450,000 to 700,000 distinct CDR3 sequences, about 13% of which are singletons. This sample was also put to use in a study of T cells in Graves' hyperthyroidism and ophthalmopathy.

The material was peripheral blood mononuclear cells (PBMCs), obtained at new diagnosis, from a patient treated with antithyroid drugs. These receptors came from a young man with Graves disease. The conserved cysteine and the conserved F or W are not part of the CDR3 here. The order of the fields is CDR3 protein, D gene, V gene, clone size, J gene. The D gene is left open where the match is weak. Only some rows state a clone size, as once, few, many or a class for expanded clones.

ASSVETSGRLDTQY | TRBD2 | TRBV6-1 | many | TRBJ2-3
ASSQRTSSGTGELF | TRBD2 | TRBV5-5 | few | TRBJ2-2
ASSQDIPGRDTGELF | NA | TRBV4-2 | NA | TRBJ2-2
ASSQEDFHNEQF | NA | TRBV9 | NA | TRBJ2-1
ASRPLTGVKTEAF | TRBD1 | TRBV27 | few | TRBJ1-1
ASSPWTSGPSGANALT | TRBD2 | TRBV7-3 | NA | TRBJ2-6
ASSVTWGNSEQF | NA | TRBV9 | NA | TRBJ2-1
AGSLQPGQGLDTQY | TRBD1 | TRBV7-2 | NA | TRBJ2-3
SAREGPGYSPLH | NA | TRBV20-1 | many | TRBJ1-6
ASSQESSSGYYEQY | TRBD2 | TRBV4-2 | few | TRBJ2-7
ASSLMVGGTLGDTQY | NA | TRBV5-6 | few | TRBJ2-3
ASSFSLRMQF | NA | TRBV14 | many | TRBJ2-1
ASSQVGRDTEAF | NA | TRBV3-1 | many | TRBJ1-1
ASSTRLAGRHSTVSYNEQF | TRBD2 | TRBV9 | NA | TRBJ2-1
ASGLVLGQGHYEQY | TRBD1 | TRBV12-5 | NA | TRBJ2-7
SVVRGTEAF | NA | TRBV29-1 | many | TRBJ1-1
ASSLSGARKLF | NA | TRBV19 | NA | TRBJ1-4
ASSFSWEGTDTQY | NA | TRBV6-2/TRBV6-3 | NA | TRBJ2-3
ASTAQARGTEAF | NA | TRBV7-9 | many | TRBJ1-1
ASSYTGPGNEQY | NA | TRBV7-2 | many | TRBJ2-7
ASSQAGLGGYNEQF | TRBD2 | TRBV4-1 | NA | TRBJ2-1
ASSHEDGFYGYT | NA | TRBV7-9 | NA | TRBJ1-2
ASSGFYTQY | NA | TRBV6-1 | few | TRBJ2-3
ASAGGSTNEKLF | NA | TRBV6-1 | many | TRBJ1-4
ASRPRRSMNTEAF | NA | TRBV19 | NA | TRBJ1-1
ASSLGTSTEAF | NA | TRBV7-9 | few | TRBJ1-1